These T cell receptor beta chains were read from a single sample in a study of T-cell memory formation after mild COVID-19. TCRdb passed the 5' RACE reads through MiXCR, listing each CDR3 protein once. Here the sample spans some 290,000 distinct CDR3 sequences, 15% to 20% being singletons. Sequencing used PBMCs or a T cell subset sorted from them (not recorded which). Source of these receptors: a man aged 18 to 30 who had mild COVID-19 (a few samples of this study predate the infection). Cell type and time point are not known. Each CDR3 is given with its conserved first and last residue. A D gene is named only where the DNA matches it firmly. Where a row states a size, it is once, few, many or the class of an expanded clone; other rows omit it.

j_call v_call clone_size d_call cdr3_nt cdr3_aa
TRBJ1-4 TRBV6-5 - - TGTGCCAGCCGTTCAGAAACAACTAATGAAAAACTGTTTTTT CASRSETTNEKLFF
TRBJ2-6 TRBV4-3 few TRBD2 TGCGCCAGCAGCCAAGAGGGCGGGGGTCCTGGGGCCAACGTCCTGACTTTC CASSQEGGGPGANVLTF
TRBJ2-2 TRBV6-6 few - TGTGCCAGCAGTTACCACACCGGGGAGCTGTTTTTT CASSYHTGELFF
TRBJ2-3 TRBV6-2/TRBV6-3 few TRBD1 TGTGCCAGCAGTTACTCATGGGACAGGGAGGAAATAGATACGCAGTATTTT CASSYSWDREEIDTQYF
TRBJ2-7 TRBV4-1 - - TGCGCCAGCAGCCAAGATGCGGAGCAGTACTTC CASSQDAEQYF
TRBJ2-3 TRBV13 few - TGTGCCAGCAGCTCCCGCCCGGAGGGGGCTCACACAGATACGCAGTATTTT CASSSRPEGAHTDTQYF
TRBJ1-6 TRBV7-8 few - TGTGCCAGCAGCTTAGAGGTTGAGGTTTCAGGCGCGAATTCACCCCTCCACTTT CASSLEVEVSGANSPLHF
TRBJ2-1 TRBV4-3 - - TGCGCCAGCAGCCAAGATTCGGGAGCGGCGACCTACAATGAGCAGTTCTTC CASSQDSGAATYNEQFF
TRBJ1-1 TRBV20-1 many - TGCAGTGCTAGACGACAGAACACTGAAGCTTTCTTT CSARRQNTEAFF
TRBJ2-4 TRBV4-2 - - TGTGCCAGCAGCCCCAATGCGGGGGCACAGGGAAACATTCAGTACTTC CASSPNAGAQGNIQYF
TRBJ1-5 TRBV20-1 few - TGCAGTGCTAGCTGGCAGGTTAGTCAGCCCCAGCATTTT CSASWQVSQPQHF
TRBJ1-1 TRBV11-2 few - TGTGCCAGCAGCTTAAGCGAGTTCACTGAAGCTTTCTTT CASSLSEFTEAFF
TRBJ2-3 TRBV7-9 few TRBD1 TGTGCCAGCAGCTTAGCTGGGCAGGGGGTGTTTCGAGATACGCAGTATTTT CASSLAGQGVFRDTQYF
TRBJ2-2 TRBV7-9 few - TGTGCCAGCAGCCCCCGCGGAGGGGGATCGGGGGAGCTGTTTTTT CASSPRGGGSGELFF
TRBJ2-1 TRBV5-1 few - TGCGCCAGCAGCTTGGGTAAACAGGGAGGGCAGTTCTTC CASSLGKQGGQFF
TRBJ2-5 TRBV28 many TRBD1 TGTGCCAGCAGTTCGGGACAGGACCAAGAGACCCAGTACTTC CASSSGQDQETQYF
TRBJ2-3 TRBV15 few TRBD1 TGTGCCACCAGCAGAGCGTTGACAGGGAGCACAGATACGCAGTATTTT CATSRALTGSTDTQYF
TRBJ1-2 TRBV5-1 - - TGCGCCAGCAGCTTGGAAGGGAATGGTGGCTACACCTTC CASSLEGNGGYTF
TRBJ2-3 TRBV5-1 - TRBD2 TGCGCCAGCAGCACCTTGCCGGGGGGTTCCTATACGCAGTATTTT CASSTLPGGSYTQYF
TRBJ2-1 TRBV4-1 few - TGCGCCAGCAGCCCCATAAGGGGTGAGCAGTTCTTC CASSPIRGEQFF
TRBJ1-1 TRBV5-1 few TRBD1 TGCGCCAGCAGCTTAGGGGGCTTGGAGACTGAAGCTTTCTTT CASSLGGLETEAFF
TRBJ1-2 TRBV4-3 - - TGCGCCAGCAGCCAAGGAGTACAGAGCTATGGCTACACCTTC CASSQGVQSYGYTF
TRBJ1-4 TRBV2 - - TGTGCCAGCAGTGAAGGGACAGCAAAACTGTTTTTT CASSEGTAKLFF
TRBJ2-3 TRBV4-3 few TRBD2 TGCGCCAGCAGCCAAGATTCATTACAGCGGGACGGTAGCACAGATACGCAGTATTTT CASSQDSLQRDGSTDTQYF
TRBJ2-2 TRBV24-1 few - TGTGCCACCAGTGATCGACAAGCCACGAACACCGGGGAGCTGTTTTTT CATSDRQATNTGELFF
TRBJ2-1 TRBV19 few - TGTGCCAGCGGGCGGGCCCTCAATGAGCAGTTCTTC CASGRALNEQFF
TRBJ2-2 TRBV7-2 - - TGTGCCAGCAGCTTTAGGCAGGGCTCCGGGGAGCTGTTTTTT CASSFRQGSGELFF